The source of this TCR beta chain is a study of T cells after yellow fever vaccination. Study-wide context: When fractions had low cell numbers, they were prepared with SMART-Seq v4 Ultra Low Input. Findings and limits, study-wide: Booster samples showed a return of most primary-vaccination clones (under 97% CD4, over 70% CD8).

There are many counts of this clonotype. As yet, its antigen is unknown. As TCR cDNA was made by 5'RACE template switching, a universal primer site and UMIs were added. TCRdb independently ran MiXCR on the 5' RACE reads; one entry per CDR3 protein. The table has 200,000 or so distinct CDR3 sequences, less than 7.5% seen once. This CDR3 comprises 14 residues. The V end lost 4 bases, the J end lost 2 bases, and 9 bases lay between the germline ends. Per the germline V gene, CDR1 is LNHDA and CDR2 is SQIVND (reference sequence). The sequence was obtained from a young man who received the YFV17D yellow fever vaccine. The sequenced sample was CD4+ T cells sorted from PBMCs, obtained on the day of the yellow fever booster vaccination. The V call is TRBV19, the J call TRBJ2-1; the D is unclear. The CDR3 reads CASSTGGAYNEQFF. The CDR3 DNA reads TGTGCCAGTAGTACGGGCGGCGCCTACAATGAGCAGTTCTTC.